The present TCR beta chain was sequenced within a study of shared T cell receptors in the human thymus. Germline trimming cut 3 bases from V and 1 base from J; bases unmatched to any gene: 11. This CDR3 spans 19 amino acids. Germline V CDR1 and CDR2: SNHLY, FYNNEI. The repertoire was sequenced with immunoSEQ multiplex PCR; TCRdb's copy has only in-frame clones and lacks some. The sample consists of 700,000 or so clones, approximately 85% of them appearing once. These same records also appear under a second study, on human thymus T cells.

Sample: thymocytes. The TCR comes from a girl younger than two with a congenital heart defect. The rearrangement uses TRBV2 and TRBJ1-6, with 8 bases aligning to TRBD1. The CDR3 loop reads CASSEGLRDRNSYNSPLHF. The CDR3 DNA follows: TGTGCCAGCAGTGAGGGCCTCCGGGACAGGAATTCCTATAATTCACCCCTCCACTTT.